What follows describes a single T cell receptor (beta chain). Its specificity is not known. Despite likely unrecorded immune exposures, the donors were nominally healthy at the time of sampling. The sample belongs to a study of cytomegalovirus exposure and HLA in healthy donors. Study conclusions and caveats: It was approximately 170 TCR beta chains that were listed as cytomegalovirus-associated. The classifier, whose performance was assessed in both the original and validation cohorts, reportedly diagnosed cytomegalovirus status with high specificity and sensitivity.

Both 60 Vbeta primers and 13 Jbeta primers went into the PCR. The assay was immunoSEQ multiplex PCR, and TCRdb's table has in-frame clones only and misses some. The repertoire holds 110,000 to 150,000 clones, with 75% to 80% as singletons. Specimen: PBMCs. The TCR sequence derives from a male donor in good health and CMV-seronegative.

The CDR3 DNA follows: TGCGCCAGCAGCCGCACTGGACAGGGCCAAAGAAACACCATATATTTT. Translation gives CASSRTGQGQRNTIYF. The rearrangement joins TRBV4-1 to TRBJ1-3, with 8 bases that match TRBD1. The CDR3 is 16 residues long. Trimming took 4 bases from V and 5 from J; bases not matched to a gene: 10. Germline CDR1 and CDR2: MGHRA and YSYEKL.